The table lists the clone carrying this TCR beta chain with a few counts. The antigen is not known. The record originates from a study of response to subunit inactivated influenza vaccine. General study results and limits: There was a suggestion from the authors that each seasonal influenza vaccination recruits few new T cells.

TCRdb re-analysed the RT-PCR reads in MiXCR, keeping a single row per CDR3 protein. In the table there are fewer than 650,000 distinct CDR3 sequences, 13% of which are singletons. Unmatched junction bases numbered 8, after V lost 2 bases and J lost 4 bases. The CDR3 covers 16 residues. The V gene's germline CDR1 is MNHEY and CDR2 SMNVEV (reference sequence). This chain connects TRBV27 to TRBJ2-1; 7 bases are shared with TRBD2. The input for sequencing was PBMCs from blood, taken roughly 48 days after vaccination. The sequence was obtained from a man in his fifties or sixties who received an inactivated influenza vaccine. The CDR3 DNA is TGTGCCAGCAGTTTAGTTGTCCCTAGCGGTTACAATGAGCAGTTCTTC. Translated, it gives CASSLVVPSGYNEQFF.